This T cell receptor beta chain emerged from a study of blood T cell repertoires in COVID-19. Study-wide background: PBMCs, B-cell-depleted T cells, or T cells provided the cDNA or gDNA that made up the material.

Original processing methods: Amplified reference gene primers provided the basis for estimating nucleated cell counts. Clones were read by immunoSEQ multiplex PCR, and TCRdb kept only the in-frame ones, dropping some. V, J and clone size are taken as reported in that table, and D and trimming were inferred from the DNA itself. The table includes under 300,000 clones, approximately 88% detected once. Per germline, CDR1 SGHTA and CDR2 FQGNSA. V dropped 5 bases and J dropped 7 bases, with 17 bases sitting between them. CDR3 size: 15 residues. Input material: peripheral blood. This chain joins TRBV7-2 and TRBJ2-2; D might be TRBD2 (5 bases). The sequence derives from a woman aged 40 to 49 who had recovered from COVID-19. DNA of the CDR3: TGTGCCAGCAGCCCCCAGTCGGGGTGGGGCGGGGAGCTGTTTTTT. Protein: CASSPQSGWGGELFF.